This note documents a single TCR beta chain sequence. Antigen unknown. The PCR contained 60 Vbeta and 13 Jbeta primers. Original analysis: It was a later analysis that counted tens of millions of unique TCR beta chains, of which approximately 9.9 million were shared. Method: immunoSEQ multiplex PCR; TCRdb's copy keeps in-frame clones and lacks some. V and J calls and clone size are as listed in that table; D and trimming were resolved from the DNA. Among under 100,000 clones listed, approximately 80% were seen once. Germline CDR1 and CDR2: SGHAT and FQNNGV. Trimming cost V 0 bases and J 3 bases, with 18 bases left between them. The CDR3 has 17 amino acids. The sample belongs to a study of cytomegalovirus exposure and HLA in healthy donors. Across the whole study: Approximately 180 million T cells yielded approximately 100 million unique TCR beta sequences, as an earlier analysis found. Regarding the study as a whole: Later analysis identified 16,951 TCR beta sequences associated with HLA alleles, using a false discovery rate threshold of 0.05.

The receptor was isolated from a man aged 35 to 55 in good health and CMV-seronegative. J is TRBJ2-7 and V is TRBV11-2; the D gene is possibly TRBD1 (5 bases). The sequencing input was PBMCs. CDR3 sequence reads: CASSLDHRQTSGYEQYF. The CDR3 DNA reads TGTGCCAGCAGCTTAGATCACAGGCAAACTTCGGGCTACGAGCAGTACTTC.